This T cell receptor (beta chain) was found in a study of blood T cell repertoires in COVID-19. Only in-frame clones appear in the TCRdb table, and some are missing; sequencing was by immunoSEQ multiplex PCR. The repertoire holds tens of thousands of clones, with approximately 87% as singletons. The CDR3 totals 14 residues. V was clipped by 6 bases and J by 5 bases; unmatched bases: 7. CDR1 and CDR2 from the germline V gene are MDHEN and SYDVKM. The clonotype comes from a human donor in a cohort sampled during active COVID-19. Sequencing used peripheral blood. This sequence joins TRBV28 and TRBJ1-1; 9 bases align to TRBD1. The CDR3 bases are TGTGCCAGCAGAGCTACAGGGGGCGGAACTGAAGCTTTCTTT. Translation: CASRATGGGTEAFF.